These 26 T cell receptor beta chains share one sample of origin, sequenced in a study of blood T cell repertoires in COVID-19. Generated by immunoSEQ multiplex PCR, the TCRdb table keeps only in-frame clones and is missing some. The sample carries fewer than 500,000 clones, roughly 90% recorded once. Input material: PBMCs or T cells enriched from blood (not recorded which). Receptors were obtained from a woman under 40 with acute COVID-19.

This chain uses TRBV2 with TRBJ2-7; 9 bases align to TRBD1. From germline, CDR1 is SNHLY and CDR2 FYNNEI. This CDR3 is built from 14 residues. V lost 6 bases to trimming and J lost 6 bases; unmatched junction nucleotides: 9. This CDR3 is CASRPGTGWGEQYF. The CDR3 nucleotides are TGTGCCAGCAGGCCGGGGACAGGGTGGGGCGAGCAGTACTTC.

The chain links TRBV24-1 to TRBJ1-2; possibly TRBD1 for D (5 bases). This CDR3 is 19 amino acids long. V shed 4 bases and J shed 0 bases, with 23 bases lying between them. Looked up from germline, CDR1 is KGHDR and CDR2 is SFDVKD. The chain's CDR3 is CATSESRGEAPRSNYGYTF. Here the CDR3 DNA reads TGTGCCACCAGTGAATCAAGGGGCGAGGCCCCACGCTCTAACTATGGCTACACCTTC.

DNA of the CDR3: TGTGCCAGCCAAGGTCACAGGGCTGGAAACACCATATATTTT. Protein sequence: CASQGHRAGNTIYF. The chain employs TRBV9 and TRBJ1-3; maybe TRBD1 (6 bases). Trimming took off 7 bases at V and 2 bases at J, with 13 bases between the two ends. Germline V CDR1 and CDR2: SGDLS, YYNGEE. This CDR3 has 14 residues.

This clone appeared a few times. V is TRBV10-3 and J is TRBJ2-7; D gene ambiguous. The V gene's germline CDR1 is ENHRY and CDR2 SYGVKD. The CDR3 loop spans 13 amino acids. Trimming removed 2 bases at V and 8 bases at J, with 13 bases between. The CDR3 nucleotides read TGTGCCATCAGTGAGGAACTACTGTACAAGCAGTACTTC. Its translation is CAISEELLYKQYF.

This clone was detected ten times or more. The chain is built from TRBV9 and TRBJ2-3; tentatively, D is TRBD2 (5 bases). V lost 0 bases, J lost 1 base, and 9 bases lay in between. The germline V gene has CDR1 SGDLS and CDR2 YYNGEE. The CDR3 covers 15 residues. DNA of the CDR3: TGTGCCAGCAGCGTAGATCGAGCGGGCACAGATACGCAGTATTTT. This translates into CASSVDRAGTDTQYF.

The chain has TRBV11-1 and TRBJ1-1, with TRBD1 identical over 10 bases. V lost 6 bases to trimming and J lost 4 bases; unmatched junction nucleotides: 5. The CDR3 is 14 amino acids. Germline assignment: CDR1 SGHAT and CDR2 FQDESV (reference sequence). CDR3 residues: CASSKRTGGTEAFF. DNA for the CDR3: TGTGCCAGCAGTAAAAGGACAGGGGGCACTGAAGCTTTCTTT.

The chain uses TRBV2 and TRBJ1-1, with 10 nucleotides matching TRBD1. Looked up from germline, CDR1 is SNHLY and CDR2 is FYNNEI. CDR3 length: 16 residues. V dropped 4 bases and J dropped 0; count of bases not matched to a gene: 5. The CDR3 is CASSGQGAGLNTEAFF. The DNA of the CDR3 is TGTGCCAGCAGTGGACAGGGGGCGGGTCTGAACACTGAAGCTTTCTTT.

This clone was counted only a few times. The rearrangement uses TRBV4-1 and TRBJ2-1; 11 positions match TRBD2. CDR1 is MGHRA, CDR2 YSYEKL, per germline. The ends lost 4 bases at V and 8 bases at J; junction bases unmatched: 7. The CDR3 loop spans 15 amino acids. The CDR3 loop is CASSPSGGLGDEQFF. Written as DNA, the CDR3 is TGCGCCAGCAGCCCTAGCGGGGGGTTAGGCGATGAGCAGTTCTTC.

The gene calls are TRBV12-5 and TRBJ2-7; 7 bases agree with TRBD2. Unmatched junction bases numbered 11, after V lost 7 bases and J lost 2 bases. The germline V gene has CDR1 LGHNT and CDR2 FRNRAP. This CDR3 contains 15 residues. As DNA, the CDR3 is TGTGCTAGTGCCAAGGAGGGAGGGATCGCCTACGAGCAGTACTTC. It yields the protein CASAKEGGIAYEQYF.

The chain is built from TRBV6-4 and TRBJ2-1; TRBD2 is a possible D gene (7 bases). Germline CDR1 MRHNA, CDR2 SNTAGT. This CDR3 has 16 amino acids. With 3 bases removed from V and 7 bases from J, the gap between germline ends came to 19 bases. The CDR3 sequence is CASSEGAQRGRNEQFF. The DNA of the CDR3 is TGTGCCAGCAGTGAGGGGGCCCAGCGGGGAAGGAATGAGCAGTTCTTC.

J is TRBJ1-4 and V is TRBV28; D gene unclear. The V gene's germline CDR1 is MDHEN and CDR2 SYDVKM. CDR3 length equals 18 residues. V lost 1 base to trimming and J lost 0 bases, with 15 bases between them. CDR3 nucleotide sequence: TGTGCCAGCAGTTTATCGGCCTCTTCACGGGCAACTAATGAAAAACTGTTTTTT. Its translation is CASSLSASSRATNEKLFF.

The genes are TRBV6-4 and TRBJ2-2, with D perhaps TRBD1 (6 bases). Deletions cut 5 bases from V and 4 bases from J, with 14 bases between. The CDR3 is made up of 15 amino acids. The germline CDR1 and CDR2 sequences are MRHNA and SNTAGT. The DNA of the CDR3 is TGTGCCAGCAGTCTCGAGGGGGAGAGCACCGGGGAGCTGTTTTTT. Translation gives CASSLEGESTGELFF.

CDR3 DNA sequence: TGTGCCAGCAGTGCCCAGGGACTAGGGACAGCCGGGGAGCTGTTTTTT. It codes for CASSAQGLGTAGELFF. V gene TRBV2 combines with J gene TRBJ2-2, with D possibly matching TRBD2 (8 bases). The CDR3 spans 16 residues. The germline V gene has CDR1 SNHLY and CDR2 FYNNEI. V dropped 4 bases and J dropped 6 bases, with 18 bases sitting between them.

The genes are TRBV7-2 and TRBJ2-1, with D hard to call. The V end was cut by 5 bases, the J end by 11 bases, with 13 bases between. In germline, CDR1 is SGHTA, CDR2 FQGNSA. The CDR3 spans 12 residues. DNA for the CDR3: TGTGCCAGCAGCGCTCCGTCGAAGCAGCAGTTCTTC. Protein: CASSAPSKQQFF.

The J gene is TRBJ2-7, the V gene TRBV27; 7 nucleotides match TRBD1. Looked up from germline, CDR1 is MNHEY and CDR2 is SMNVEV (reference sequence). The CDR3 extends over 15 amino acids. Germline trimming cut 4 bases from V and 2 bases from J; bases unmatched to any gene: 8. CDR3 nucleotide sequence: TGTGCCAGCAGTTCAAGGCCGGGACAGCCCTACGAGCAGTACTTC. This codes for CASSSRPGQPYEQYF.

This clone was counted once. V gene TRBV5-4 combines with J gene TRBJ1-3; no definite D call. V gave up 3 bases and J gave up 0 bases, with 7 bases separating them. CDR3 length: 14 amino acids. Germline CDR1 and CDR2: SGHNT and YYREEE (reference sequence). Written as DNA, the CDR3 is TGTGCCAGCAGCTCTCCGGGCTCTGGAAACACCATATATTTT. Its protein is CASSSPGSGNTIYF. The variable domain in full, completed from reference TRBV5-4 and TRBJ1-3, reads ETGVTQSPTHLIKTRGQQVTLRCSSQSGHNTVSWYQQALGQGPQFIFQYYREEENGRGNFPPRFSGLQFPNYSSELNVNALELDDSALYLCASSSPGSGNTIYFGEGSWLTVV.

This rearrangement joins TRBV29-1 to TRBJ2-3; the match to TRBD2 covers 9 bases. Germline V CDR1 and CDR2: SQVTM, ANQGSEA. The J segment lost 4 bases and the V segment lost 8 bases, leaving 10 bases of the junction unmatched. The CDR3 has 14 residues. As DNA, the CDR3 is TGCAGCCCCCGCCTAGCGGGGACTCCAGATACGCAGTATTTT. Translating gives CSPRLAGTPDTQYF.

This sequence joins TRBV6-2 or TRBV6-3 and TRBJ2-1; TRBD2 matches 9 bases. Looked up from germline, CDR1 is MNHEY and CDR2 is SVGEGT. The CDR3 contains 15 residues. Losses at the gene ends were 2 bases for V and 6 bases for J; bases not matched to a gene: 5. CDR3 coding DNA: TGTGCCAGCAGTTACGTTGCGGGGGGGCTCAATGAGCAGTTCTTC. This encodes CASSYVAGGLNEQFF.

Worth noting for this clone: The sample contains more than one DNA sequence encoding this CDR3. The chain employs TRBV5-1 and TRBJ1-1, with D uncertain. The CDR3 runs 14 residues. Germline V gene data show CDR1 as SGHRS and CDR2 as YFSETQ. Trimming stripped 0 bases from V and 1 base from J, with 7 bases between. CDR3 in DNA: TGCGCCAGCAGCTTGGGTGGAGGGAACACTGAAGCTTTCTTT. It codes for CASSLGGGNTEAFF.

This clone was observed a single time. The CDR3 coding sequence is TGCGCCAGCAGCTTTAGCGGGGCGGCCAATGAGCAGTTCTTC. Protein product: CASSFSGAANEQFF. V gene TRBV5-1 combines with J gene TRBJ2-1; 8 bases align to TRBD2. The CDR3 contains 14 residues. V shed 2 bases, J shed 6 bases, and the junction held 4 bases outside the gene matches. Germline lookup yields CDR1 SGHRS and CDR2 YFSETQ.

The chain uses TRBV5-1 and TRBJ2-7; 7 bases agree with TRBD2. The CDR3 spans 13 residues. Germline V gene data show CDR1 as SGHRS and CDR2 as YFSETQ. Trimming cost V 3 bases and J 7 bases; bases outside gene matches: 7. For the CDR3, the DNA is TGCGCCAGCAGCTGGGAGGGAGGAAGGGAGCAGTACTTC. This codes for CASSWEGGREQYF.

V and J are TRBV5-8 and TRBJ1-5, with D perhaps TRBD1 (5 bases). This CDR3 has 13 residues. Trimming cost V 4 bases and J 7 bases, with 12 bases left between them. Germline V gene sequence: CDR1 SGHTS, CDR2 YDEGEE. CDR3 nucleotides: TGTGCCAGCAGCATCGACAGCACCCAGCCCCAGCATTTT. The encoded protein is CASSIDSTQPQHF.

The V and J genes are TRBV5-1 and TRBJ1-2; 12 nucleotides agree with TRBD1. Trimming took 4 bases from V and 8 from J; bases not matched to a gene: 9. Germline CDR1 SGHRS, CDR2 YFSETQ. The CDR3 totals 15 residues. CDR3 protein: CASSPGQGAPGGYTF. The CDR3, as DNA: TGCGCCAGCAGCCCGGGACAGGGGGCGCCAGGGGGCTACACCTTC.

The V call is TRBV15, the J call TRBJ2-4; 11 nucleotides line up with TRBD2. The J segment lost 0 bases and the V segment lost 3 bases, leaving 13 bases of the junction unmatched. Looked up from germline, CDR1 is LNHNV and CDR2 is YYDKDF (reference sequence). The CDR3 has 20 amino acids. The CDR3 protein is CATSRELGTSGGLAKNIQYF. In DNA, the CDR3 is TGTGCCACCAGCAGGGAACTAGGGACTAGCGGTGGACTAGCCAAAAACATTCAGTACTTC.

The chain couples TRBV24-1 to TRBJ1-5; D gene uncertain. V lost 5 bases to trimming and J lost 7 bases, with 11 bases between them. CDR3 length: 13 amino acids. Germline CDR1 is KGHDR and CDR2 is SFDVKD. The chain's CDR3 is CATSGPMGQPQHF. CDR3 DNA sequence: TGTGCCACCAGTGGGCCCATGGGCCAGCCCCAGCATTTT.

This sequence joins TRBV24-1 and TRBJ2-2; possible D gene TRBD2, 5 bases. This CDR3 is 15 amino acids long. CDR1 is KGHDR and CDR2 is SFDVKD in the germline V gene. V was shortened by 6 bases and J by 5 bases, with 15 bases between the two germline ends. DNA for the CDR3: TGTGCCACCAGTACTTGGGAACGGGGAACCGGGGAGCTGTTTTTT. Its protein is CATSTWERGTGELFF.